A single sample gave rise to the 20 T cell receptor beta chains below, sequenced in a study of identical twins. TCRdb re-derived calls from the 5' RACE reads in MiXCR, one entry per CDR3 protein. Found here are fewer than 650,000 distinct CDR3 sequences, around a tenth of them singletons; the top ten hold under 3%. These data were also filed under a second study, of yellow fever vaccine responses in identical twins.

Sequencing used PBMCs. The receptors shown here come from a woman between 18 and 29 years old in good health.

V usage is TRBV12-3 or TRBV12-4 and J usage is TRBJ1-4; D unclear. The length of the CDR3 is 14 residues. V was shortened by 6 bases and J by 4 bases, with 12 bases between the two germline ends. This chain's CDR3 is CASRKANYNEKLFF. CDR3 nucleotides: TGTGCCAGCAGAAAGGCGAACTATAATGAAAAACTGTTTTTT.

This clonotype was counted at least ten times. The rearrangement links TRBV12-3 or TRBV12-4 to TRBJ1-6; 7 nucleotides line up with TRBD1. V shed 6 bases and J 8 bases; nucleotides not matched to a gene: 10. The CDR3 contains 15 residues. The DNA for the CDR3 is TGTGCCAGCAGGTTACAGACAGGGCCATATTCACCCCTCCACTTT. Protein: CASRLQTGPYSPLHF.

This CDR3 reads CASSRAGEPYEQYF. Here the CDR3 DNA reads TGTGCCAGCAGCAGGGCAGGGGAACCCTACGAGCAGTACTTC. The rearrangement joins TRBV21-1 to TRBJ2-7; TRBD1 reflects the table's D call only, with no check against the DNA. TRBV21-1 is flagged as a pseudogene. The CDR3 runs to 14 residues.

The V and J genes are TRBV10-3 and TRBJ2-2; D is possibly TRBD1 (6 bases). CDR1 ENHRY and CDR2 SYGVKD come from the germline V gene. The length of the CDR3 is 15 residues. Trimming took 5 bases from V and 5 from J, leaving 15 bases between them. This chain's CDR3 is CAISWDKAVTGELFF. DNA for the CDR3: TGTGCCATCAGTTGGGACAAGGCTGTTACCGGGGAGCTGTTTTTT.

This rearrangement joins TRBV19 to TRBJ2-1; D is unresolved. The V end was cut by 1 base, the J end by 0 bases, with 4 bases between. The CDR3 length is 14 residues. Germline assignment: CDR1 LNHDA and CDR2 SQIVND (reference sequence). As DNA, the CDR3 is TGTGCCAGTAGTATAGGGAGCTCCTACAATGAGCAGTTCTTC. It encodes CASSIGSSYNEQFF.

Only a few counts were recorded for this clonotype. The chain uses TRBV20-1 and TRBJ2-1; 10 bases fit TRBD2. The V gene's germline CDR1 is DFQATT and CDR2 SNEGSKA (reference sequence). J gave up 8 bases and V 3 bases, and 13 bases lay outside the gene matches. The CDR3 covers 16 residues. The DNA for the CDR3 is TGCAGTGCTAGCAACCCCCTAGCGGGAGTCGTTGATGAGCAGTTCTTC. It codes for CSASNPLAGVVDEQFF.

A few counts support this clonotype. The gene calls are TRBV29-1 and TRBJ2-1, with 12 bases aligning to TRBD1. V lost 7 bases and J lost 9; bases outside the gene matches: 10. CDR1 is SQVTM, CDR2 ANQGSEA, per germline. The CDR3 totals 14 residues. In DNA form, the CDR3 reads TGCAGCGCCGAGGGGGACAGGGGGCGAGGTGAGCAGTTCTTC. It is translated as CSAEGDRGRGEQFF.

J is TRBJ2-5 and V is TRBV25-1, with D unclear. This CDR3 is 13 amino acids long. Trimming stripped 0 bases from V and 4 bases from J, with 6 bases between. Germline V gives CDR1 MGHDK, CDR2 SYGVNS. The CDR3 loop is CASSEYPGETQYF. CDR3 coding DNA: TGTGCCAGCAGTGAATATCCCGGAGAGACCCAGTACTTC.

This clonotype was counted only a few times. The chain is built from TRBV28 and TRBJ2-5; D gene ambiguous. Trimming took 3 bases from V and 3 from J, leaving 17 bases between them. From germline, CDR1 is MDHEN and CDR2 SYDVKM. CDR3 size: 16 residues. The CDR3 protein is CASSFTSLGFEETQYF. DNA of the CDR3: TGTGCCAGCAGTTTCACGTCGCTAGGTTTCGAAGAGACCCAGTACTTC.

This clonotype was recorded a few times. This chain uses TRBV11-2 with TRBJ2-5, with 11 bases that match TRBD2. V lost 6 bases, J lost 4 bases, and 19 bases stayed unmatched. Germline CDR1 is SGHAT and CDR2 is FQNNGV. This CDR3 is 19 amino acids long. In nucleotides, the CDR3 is TGTGCCAGCAGTTCAGATCTATTAGCGGGAGGGTCTATCAGAGAGACCCAGTACTTC. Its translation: CASSSDLLAGGSIRETQYF.

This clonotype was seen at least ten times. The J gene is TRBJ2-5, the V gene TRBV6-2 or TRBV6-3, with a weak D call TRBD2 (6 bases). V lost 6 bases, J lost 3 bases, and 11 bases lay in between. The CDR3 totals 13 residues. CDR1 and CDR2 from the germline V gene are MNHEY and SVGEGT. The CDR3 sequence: CASRGSGEETQYF. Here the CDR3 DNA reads TGTGCCAGCAGAGGTAGCGGAGAAGAGACCCAGTACTTC.

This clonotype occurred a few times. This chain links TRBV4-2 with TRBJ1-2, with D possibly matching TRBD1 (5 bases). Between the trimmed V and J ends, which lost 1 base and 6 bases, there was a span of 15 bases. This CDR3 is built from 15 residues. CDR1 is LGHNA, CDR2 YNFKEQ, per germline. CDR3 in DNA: TGTGCCAGCAGCCAAGTCGGCTATGGAGGGGATGGCTACACCTTC. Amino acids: CASSQVGYGGDGYTF.

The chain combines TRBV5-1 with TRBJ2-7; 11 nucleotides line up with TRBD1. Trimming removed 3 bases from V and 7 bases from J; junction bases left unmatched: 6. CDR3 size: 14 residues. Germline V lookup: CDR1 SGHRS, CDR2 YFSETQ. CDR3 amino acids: CASSWTGGSGEQYF. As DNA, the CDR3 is TGCGCCAGCAGCTGGACAGGGGGCTCGGGGGAGCAGTACTTC.

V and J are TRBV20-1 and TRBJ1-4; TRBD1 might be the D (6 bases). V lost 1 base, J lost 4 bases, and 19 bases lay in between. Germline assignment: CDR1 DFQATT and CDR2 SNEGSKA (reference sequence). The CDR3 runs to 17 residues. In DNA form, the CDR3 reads TGCAGTGCTAGAGTTCCTAGGGGGGCGAACCGTAATGAAAAACTGTTTTTT. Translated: CSARVPRGANRNEKLFF.

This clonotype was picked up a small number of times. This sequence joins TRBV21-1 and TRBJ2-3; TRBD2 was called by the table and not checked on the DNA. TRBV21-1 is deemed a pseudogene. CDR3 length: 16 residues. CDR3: CASSKDGGGAADTQYF. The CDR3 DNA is TGTGCCAGCAGCAAAGACGGCGGGGGGGCCGCAGATACGCAGTATTTT.

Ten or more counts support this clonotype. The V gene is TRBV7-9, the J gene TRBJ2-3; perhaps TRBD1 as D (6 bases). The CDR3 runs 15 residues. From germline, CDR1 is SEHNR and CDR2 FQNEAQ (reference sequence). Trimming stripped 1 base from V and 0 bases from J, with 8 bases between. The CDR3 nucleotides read TGTGCCAGCAGCTTAGAAGGACAGAGCACAGATACGCAGTATTTT. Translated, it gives CASSLEGQSTDTQYF.

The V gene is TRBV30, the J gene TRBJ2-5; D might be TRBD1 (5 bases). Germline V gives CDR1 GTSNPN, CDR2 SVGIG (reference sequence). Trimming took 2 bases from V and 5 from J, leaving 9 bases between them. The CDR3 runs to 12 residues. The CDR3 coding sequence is TGTGCCTGGAGTCCAGGGATGGAGACCCAGTACTTC. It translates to CAWSPGMETQYF.

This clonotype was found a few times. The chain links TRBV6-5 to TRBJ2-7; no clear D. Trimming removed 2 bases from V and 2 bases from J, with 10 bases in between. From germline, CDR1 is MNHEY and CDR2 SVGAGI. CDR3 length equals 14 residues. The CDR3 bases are TGTGCCAGCAGTTACGGCGGTGATCCCTACGAGCAGTACTTC. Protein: CASSYGGDPYEQYF.

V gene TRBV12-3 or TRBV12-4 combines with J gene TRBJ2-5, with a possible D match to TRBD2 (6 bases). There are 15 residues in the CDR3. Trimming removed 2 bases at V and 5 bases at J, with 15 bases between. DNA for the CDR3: TGTGCCAGCAGTTTATTAGAGCGGGCCAAGGAGACCCAGTACTTC. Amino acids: CASSLLERAKETQYF.

For the CDR3, the DNA is TGCAGTGCTAGAACCGGAGGGACTAGGGTCACCGGGGAGCTGTTTTTT. It specifies CSARTGGTRVTGELFF. The chain has TRBV20-1 and TRBJ2-2; the match to TRBD2 covers 8 bases. Per germline, CDR1 DFQATT and CDR2 SNEGSKA (reference sequence). Losses at the gene ends were 2 bases for V and 4 bases for J; bases not matched to a gene: 9. The CDR3 runs to 16 residues.